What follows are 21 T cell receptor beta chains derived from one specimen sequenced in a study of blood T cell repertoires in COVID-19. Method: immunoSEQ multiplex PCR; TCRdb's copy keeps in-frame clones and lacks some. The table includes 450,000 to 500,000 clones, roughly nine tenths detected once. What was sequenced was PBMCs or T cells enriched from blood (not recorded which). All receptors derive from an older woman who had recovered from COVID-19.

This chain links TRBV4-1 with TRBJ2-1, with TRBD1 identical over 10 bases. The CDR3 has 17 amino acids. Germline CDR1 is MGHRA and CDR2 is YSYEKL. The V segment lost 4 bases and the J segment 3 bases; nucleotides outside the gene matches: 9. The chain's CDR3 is CASSLHDGQGDYNEQFF. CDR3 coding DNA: TGCGCCAGCAGCCTTCATGATGGACAGGGGGACTACAATGAGCAGTTCTTC.

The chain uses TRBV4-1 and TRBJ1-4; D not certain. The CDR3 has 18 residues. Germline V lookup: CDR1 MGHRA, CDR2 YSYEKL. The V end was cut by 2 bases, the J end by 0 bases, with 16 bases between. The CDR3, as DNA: TGCGCCAGCAGCCAATGGAGGGTGCTGGGATCAACTAATGAAAAACTGTTTTTT. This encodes CASSQWRVLGSTNEKLFF.

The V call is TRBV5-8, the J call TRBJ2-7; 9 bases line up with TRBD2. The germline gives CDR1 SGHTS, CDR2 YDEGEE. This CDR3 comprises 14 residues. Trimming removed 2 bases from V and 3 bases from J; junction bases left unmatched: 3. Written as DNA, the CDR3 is TGTGCCAGCAGCTTTAGCGGGGGAGACTACGAGCAGTACGTC. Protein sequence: CASSFSGGDYEQYV.

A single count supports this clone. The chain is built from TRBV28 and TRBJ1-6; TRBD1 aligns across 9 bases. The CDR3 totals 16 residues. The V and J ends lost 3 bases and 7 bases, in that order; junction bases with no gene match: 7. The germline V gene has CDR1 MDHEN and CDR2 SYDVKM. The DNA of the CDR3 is TGTGCCAGCAGTTTTGTTCGGGGGACAGGGAATTCACCCCTCCACTTT. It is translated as CASSFVRGTGNSPLHF.

CDR3 in amino acids: CASSFQANTGELFF. CDR3 in DNA: TGCGCCAGCAGCTTTCAGGCGAACACCGGGGAGCTGTTTTTT. The chain links TRBV5-1 to TRBJ2-2, with D unclear. V lost 2 bases and J lost 0, with 5 bases in between. Germline loops: CDR1 SGHRS, CDR2 YFSETQ. This CDR3 has 14 residues.

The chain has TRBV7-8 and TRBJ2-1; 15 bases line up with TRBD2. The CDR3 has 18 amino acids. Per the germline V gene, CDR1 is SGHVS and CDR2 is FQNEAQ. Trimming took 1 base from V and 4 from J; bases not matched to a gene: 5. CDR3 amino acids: CASSLGTSGGANYNEQFF. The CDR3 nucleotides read TGTGCCAGCAGCTTAGGGACTAGCGGGGGGGCTAATTACAATGAGCAGTTCTTC.

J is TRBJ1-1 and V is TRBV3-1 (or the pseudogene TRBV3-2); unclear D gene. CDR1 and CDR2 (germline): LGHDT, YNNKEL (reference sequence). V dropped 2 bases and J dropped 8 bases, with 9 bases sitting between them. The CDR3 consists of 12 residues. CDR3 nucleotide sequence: TGTGCCAGCAGCCAATCCACCGGGGAAGCTTTCTTT. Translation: CASSQSTGEAFF.

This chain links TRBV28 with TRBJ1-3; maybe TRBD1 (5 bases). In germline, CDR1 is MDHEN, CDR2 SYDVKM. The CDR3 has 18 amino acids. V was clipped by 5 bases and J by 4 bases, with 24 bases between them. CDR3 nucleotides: TGTGCCAGCAGTCCTTATAAAGGAGGGGCCGACCCCGGAAACACCATATATTTT. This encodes CASSPYKGGADPGNTIYF.

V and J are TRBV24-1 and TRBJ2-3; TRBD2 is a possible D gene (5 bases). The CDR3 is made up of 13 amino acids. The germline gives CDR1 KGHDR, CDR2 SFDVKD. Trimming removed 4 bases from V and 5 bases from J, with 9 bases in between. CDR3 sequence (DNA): TGTGCCACCAGTGACTTAGGGAGAGATACGCAGTATTTT. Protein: CATSDLGRDTQYF.

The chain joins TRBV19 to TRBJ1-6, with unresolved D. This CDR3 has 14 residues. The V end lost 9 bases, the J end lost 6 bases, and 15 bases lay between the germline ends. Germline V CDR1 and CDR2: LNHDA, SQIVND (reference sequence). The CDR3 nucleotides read TGTGCCAGCTCAACTGGTCTGATTAATTCACCCCTCCACTTT. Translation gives CASSTGLINSPLHF.

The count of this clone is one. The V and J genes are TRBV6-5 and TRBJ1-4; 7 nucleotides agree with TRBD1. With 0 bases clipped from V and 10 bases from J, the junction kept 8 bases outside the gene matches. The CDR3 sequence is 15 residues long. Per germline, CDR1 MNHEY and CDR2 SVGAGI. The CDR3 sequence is CASSYSTGIKGKLFF. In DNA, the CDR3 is TGTGCCAGCAGTTACTCGACAGGGATTAAAGGAAAACTGTTTTTT.

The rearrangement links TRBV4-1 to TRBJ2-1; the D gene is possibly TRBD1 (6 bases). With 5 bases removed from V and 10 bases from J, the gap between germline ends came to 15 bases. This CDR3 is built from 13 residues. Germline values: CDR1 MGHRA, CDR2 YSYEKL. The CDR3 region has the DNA TGCGCCAGCAGCTACCAAAGGGGGTGGGAGCAGTTCTTC. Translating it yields CASSYQRGWEQFF.

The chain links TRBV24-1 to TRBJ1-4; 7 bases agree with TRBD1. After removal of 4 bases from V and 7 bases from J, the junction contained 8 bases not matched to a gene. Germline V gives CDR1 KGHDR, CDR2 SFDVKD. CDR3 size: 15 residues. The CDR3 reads CATSDPRGAGEKLFF. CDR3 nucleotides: TGTGCCACCAGTGACCCCAGGGGGGCCGGTGAAAAACTGTTTTTT.

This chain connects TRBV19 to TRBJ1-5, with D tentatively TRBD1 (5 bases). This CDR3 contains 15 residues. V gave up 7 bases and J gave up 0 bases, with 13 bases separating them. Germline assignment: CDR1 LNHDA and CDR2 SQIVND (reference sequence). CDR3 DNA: TGTGCCAGTATCAACACAGGTTATAGCAATCAGCCCCAGCATTTT. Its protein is CASINTGYSNQPQHF.

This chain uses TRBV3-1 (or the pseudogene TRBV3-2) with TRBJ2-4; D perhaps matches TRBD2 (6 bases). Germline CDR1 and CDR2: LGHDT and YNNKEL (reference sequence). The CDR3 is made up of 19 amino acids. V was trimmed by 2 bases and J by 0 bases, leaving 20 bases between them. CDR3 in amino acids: CASSQKIRGSQLAKNIQYF. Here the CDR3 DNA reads TGTGCCAGCAGCCAAAAAATCCGGGGGTCACAACTAGCCAAAAACATTCAGTACTTC.

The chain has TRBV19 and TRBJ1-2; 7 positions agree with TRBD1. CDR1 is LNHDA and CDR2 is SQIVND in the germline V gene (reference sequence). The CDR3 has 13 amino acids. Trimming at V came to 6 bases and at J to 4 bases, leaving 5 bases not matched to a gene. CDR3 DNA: TGTGCCAGTAGGACAGGGCTGGGCTATGGCTACACCTTC. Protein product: CASRTGLGYGYTF. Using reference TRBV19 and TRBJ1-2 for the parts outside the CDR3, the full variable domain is DGGITQSPKYLFRKEGQNVTLSCEQNLNHDAMYWYRQDPGQGLRLIYYSQIVNDFQKGDIAEGYSVSREKKESFPLTVTSAQKNPTAFYLCASRTGLGYGYTFGSGTRLTVV.

The CDR3 is CASSLGSGGAEDTQYF. The CDR3 DNA is TGTGCCAGCAGCTTGGGTAGCGGGGGGGCGGAAGATACGCAGTATTTT. The rearrangement links TRBV5-4 to TRBJ2-3; 11 bases match TRBD2. The CDR3 is 16 amino acids. Germline CDR1 and CDR2: SGHNT and YYREEE (reference sequence). V lost 0 bases to trimming and J lost 5 bases; unmatched junction nucleotides: 5.

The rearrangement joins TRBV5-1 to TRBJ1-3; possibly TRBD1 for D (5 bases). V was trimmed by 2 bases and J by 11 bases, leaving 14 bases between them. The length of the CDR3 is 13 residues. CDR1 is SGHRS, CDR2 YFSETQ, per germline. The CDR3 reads CASSFTGWEAIYF. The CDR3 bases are TGCGCCAGCAGCTTCACAGGTTGGGAGGCCATATATTTT.

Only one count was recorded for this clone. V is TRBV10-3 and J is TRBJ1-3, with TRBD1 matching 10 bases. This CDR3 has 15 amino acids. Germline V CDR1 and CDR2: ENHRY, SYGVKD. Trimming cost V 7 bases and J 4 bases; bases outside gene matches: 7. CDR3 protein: CAIKGQGVWGNTIYF. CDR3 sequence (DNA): TGTGCCATCAAAGGACAGGGGGTCTGGGGAAACACCATATATTTT.

The CDR3 nucleotides read TGTGCCAGCAGTTCGGGACAGGGGGAAACCTACGAGCAGTACTTC. It codes for CASSSGQGETYEQYF. V and J are TRBV2 and TRBJ2-7, with 11 positions matching TRBD1. V shed 5 bases and J 2 bases; nucleotides not matched to a gene: 5. Per germline, CDR1 SNHLY and CDR2 FYNNEI. The CDR3 has 15 amino acids.

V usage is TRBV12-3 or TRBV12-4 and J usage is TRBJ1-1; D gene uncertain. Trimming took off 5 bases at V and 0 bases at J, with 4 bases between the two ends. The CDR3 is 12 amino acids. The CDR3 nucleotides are TGTGCCAGCAGTCGTATGAACACTGAAGCTTTCTTT. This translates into CASSRMNTEAFF.